The clone carrying this T cell receptor beta chain showed up many times. RNA transcripts yielded amplified TCR beta CDR3 regions. A first-round RT-PCR of the TCR CDR3 used the HTBI primer set. In TCRdb, the multiplex PCR reads were re-called with MiXCR into one record per CDR3 protein. The sample carries under 450,000 distinct CDR3 sequences, approximately 18% recorded once. These data come from a study of T cells in Graves' hyperthyroidism and ophthalmopathy. This sample holds PBMCs from about 9.3 ml fresh peripheral blood. V lost 5 bases to trimming and J lost 5 bases; unmatched junction nucleotides: 14. Germline CDR1 and CDR2: SGHNT and YENEEA. This CDR3 comprises 19 residues.

The chain employs TRBV11-3 and TRBJ2-5; 16 bases map to TRBD2. The clonotype originates from a woman in her 30s with Graves' hyperthyroidism that later progressed to Graves' ophthalmopathy. The sample taken for sequencing was blood. CDR3: CASSAGTSGGAYQVETQYF. In nucleotides, the CDR3 is TGTGCCAGCAGCGCCGGGACTAGCGGGGGGGCCTACCAGGTGGAGACCCAGTACTTC.